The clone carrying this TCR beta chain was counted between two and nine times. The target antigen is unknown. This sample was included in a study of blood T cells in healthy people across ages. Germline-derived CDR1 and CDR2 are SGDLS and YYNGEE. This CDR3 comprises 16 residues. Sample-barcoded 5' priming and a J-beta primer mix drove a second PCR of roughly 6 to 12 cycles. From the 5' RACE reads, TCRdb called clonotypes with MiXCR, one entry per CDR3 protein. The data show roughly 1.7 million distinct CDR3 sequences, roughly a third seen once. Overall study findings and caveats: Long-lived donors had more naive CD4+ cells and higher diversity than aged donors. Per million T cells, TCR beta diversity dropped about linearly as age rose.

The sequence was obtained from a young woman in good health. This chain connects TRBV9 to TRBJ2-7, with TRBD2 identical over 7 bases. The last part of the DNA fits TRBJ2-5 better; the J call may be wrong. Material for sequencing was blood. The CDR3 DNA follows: TGTGCCAGCAGCGCCGCGGGGGATACCCACCGTGAGACCCAGTACTTC. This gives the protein CASSAAGDTHRETQYF.